The rows below give T cell receptor beta chains drawn from one sample of a study of T cells in tuberculosis. Assay used: immunoSEQ multiplex PCR; TCRdb lists only in-frame clones, some missing. Found here are about 28,000 clones, 90% of them singletons; the top ten hold roughly 6.2%. The specimen was PBMCs. The source of these receptors is a donor between 10 and 35 years old with latent tuberculosis or without tuberculosis infection. Both conserved end residues are part of each CDR3. The order of the fields is J gene, V gene, CDR3 protein.

j_call: TRBJ2-3; v_call: TRBV27; cdr3_aa: CASSLLAGSGGDSSTDTQYF
j_call: TRBJ1-6; v_call: TRBV2; cdr3_aa: CASSERTGDYNSPLHF
j_call: TRBJ2-5; v_call: TRBV27; cdr3_aa: CASSLSSPIAGGSTQYF
j_call: TRBJ2-5; v_call: TRBV6-6; cdr3_aa: CASSYSGVETQYF
j_call: TRBJ2-2; v_call: TRBV5-1; cdr3_aa: CASSASSSGGYAGELFF
j_call: TRBJ2-1; v_call: TRBV18; cdr3_aa: CASSLGQYPNEQFF
j_call: TRBJ2-2; v_call: TRBV9; cdr3_aa: CASSGLIQGGGELFF
j_call: TRBJ1-1; v_call: TRBV28; cdr3_aa: CASKWTGVHTEAFF
j_call: TRBJ1-6; v_call: TRBV5-1; cdr3_aa: CASSWTGAPLHF
j_call: TRBJ2-7; v_call: TRBV15; cdr3_aa: CATRDSDRSYEQYF
j_call: TRBJ2-6; v_call: TRBV6-1; cdr3_aa: CASSEGYSGANVLTF
j_call: TRBJ2-5; v_call: TRBV5-1; cdr3_aa: CASSYRGAETQYF
j_call: TRBJ1-6; v_call: TRBV2; cdr3_aa: CASSGTSASPLHF
j_call: TRBJ1-5; v_call: TRBV19; cdr3_aa: CASSIGDRNQPQHF
j_call: TRBJ1-5; v_call: TRBV10-3; cdr3_aa: CATSGPNSQPQHF
j_call: TRBJ2-3; v_call: TRBV6-4; cdr3_aa: CASSDSASGGPDTQYF
j_call: TRBJ1-5; v_call: TRBV6-1; cdr3_aa: CASSHTGLDQPQHF
j_call: TRBJ1-4; v_call: TRBV5-5; cdr3_aa: CASSQGKGTGREKLFF
j_call: TRBJ2-3; v_call: TRBV2; cdr3_aa: CASSGARGTFTDTQYF
j_call: TRBJ2-3; v_call: TRBV9; cdr3_aa: CASSARGGRTDTQYF
j_call: TRBJ2-7; v_call: TRBV10-3; cdr3_aa: CAIRGLDRAISYEQYF
j_call: TRBJ2-1; v_call: TRBV4-2; cdr3_aa: CASSLQAGGTYNEQFF
j_call: TRBJ2-2; v_call: TRBV11-2; cdr3_aa: CASSSPTTNTGELFF
j_call: TRBJ2-7; v_call: TRBV29-1; cdr3_aa: CSVALSSYEQYF
j_call: TRBJ2-3; v_call: TRBV7-2; cdr3_aa: CASSPAGGGTDTQYF
j_call: TRBJ2-5; v_call: TRBV10-3; cdr3_aa: CAISVVLRPETQYF
j_call: TRBJ2-1; v_call: TRBV27; cdr3_aa: CASSRAGLQTGLEQFF
j_call: TRBJ2-7; v_call: TRBV7-9; cdr3_aa: CASSPPSGSYEQYF
j_call: TRBJ2-5; v_call: TRBV5-8; cdr3_aa: CASRRQGARWETQYF
j_call: TRBJ2-1; v_call: TRBV5-4; cdr3_aa: CASSTTPYNEQFF
j_call: TRBJ2-3; v_call: TRBV7-8; cdr3_aa: CASSFGGTGADTQYF
j_call: TRBJ2-5; v_call: TRBV2; cdr3_aa: CASTRGGVGETQYF
j_call: TRBJ1-5; v_call: TRBV28; cdr3_aa: CASRLSGGGNQPQHF
j_call: TRBJ2-3; v_call: TRBV2; cdr3_aa: CASRELAGGEDTQYF
j_call: TRBJ1-5; v_call: TRBV6-5; cdr3_aa: CASSVTGDVSQPQHF
j_call: TRBJ1-2; v_call: TRBV19; cdr3_aa: CASSISGQGPYGYTF
j_call: TRBJ2-6; v_call: TRBV6-1; cdr3_aa: CASSAQGAGANVLTF
j_call: TRBJ1-2; v_call: TRBV6-1; cdr3_aa: CAGRDRDTYGYTF
j_call: TRBJ2-1; v_call: TRBV4-3; cdr3_aa: CASSQRSSYNEQFF
j_call: TRBJ2-3; v_call: TRBV6-5; cdr3_aa: CASSRPGLGADTQYF
j_call: TRBJ2-5; v_call: TRBV7-2; cdr3_aa: CASSRGLAETQYF
j_call: TRBJ1-6; v_call: TRBV6-1; cdr3_aa: CASSARQADNSPLHF
j_call: TRBJ1-3; v_call: TRBV6-4; cdr3_aa: CASIGLGLLNSGNTIYF
j_call: TRBJ2-2; v_call: TRBV5-1; cdr3_aa: CASSLGQNTGELFF
j_call: TRBJ1-1; v_call: TRBV4-1; cdr3_aa: CASSQTGGEAFF
j_call: TRBJ2-2; v_call: TRBV13; cdr3_aa: CASKIGQGPTGELFF
j_call: TRBJ2-3; v_call: TRBV9; cdr3_aa: CASSVGVGGGSTDTQYF
j_call: TRBJ2-5; v_call: TRBV11-2; cdr3_aa: CASSLVRGETQYF
j_call: TRBJ2-7; v_call: TRBV18; cdr3_aa: CASSPGTASYEQYF
j_call: TRBJ2-3; v_call: TRBV5-5; cdr3_aa: CASSLAPGQGAADTQYF
j_call: TRBJ2-7; v_call: TRBV6-1; cdr3_aa: CASRTTGGNEQYF
j_call: TRBJ1-6; v_call: TRBV7-9; cdr3_aa: CASSAGQGGDSPLHF
j_call: TRBJ2-7; v_call: TRBV27; cdr3_aa: CASSTVYREYEQYF
j_call: TRBJ2-7; v_call: TRBV6-1; cdr3_aa: CASSLAGMTYEQYF
j_call: TRBJ2-4; v_call: TRBV28; cdr3_aa: CASSSPRLMGRKNIQYF